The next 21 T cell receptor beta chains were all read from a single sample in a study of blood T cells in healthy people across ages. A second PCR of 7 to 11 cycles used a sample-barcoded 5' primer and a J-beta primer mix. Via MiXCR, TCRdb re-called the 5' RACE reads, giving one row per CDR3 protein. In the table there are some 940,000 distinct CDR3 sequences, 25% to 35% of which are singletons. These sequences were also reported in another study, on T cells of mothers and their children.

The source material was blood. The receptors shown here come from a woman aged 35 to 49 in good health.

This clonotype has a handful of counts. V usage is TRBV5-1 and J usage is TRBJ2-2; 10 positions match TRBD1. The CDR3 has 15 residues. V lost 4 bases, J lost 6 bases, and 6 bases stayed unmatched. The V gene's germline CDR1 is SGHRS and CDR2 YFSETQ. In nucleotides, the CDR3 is TGCGCCAGCAGCCCCGGACAGGGGGTCGCCGGGGAGCTGTTTTTT. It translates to CASSPGQGVAGELFF.

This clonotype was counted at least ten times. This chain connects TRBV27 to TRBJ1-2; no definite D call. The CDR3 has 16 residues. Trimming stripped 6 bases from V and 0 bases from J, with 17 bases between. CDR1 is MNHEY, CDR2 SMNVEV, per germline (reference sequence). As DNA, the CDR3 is TGTGCCAGCAGACCTTTATTGGGCCGAGCTAACTATGGCTACACCTTC. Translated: CASRPLLGRANYGYTF.

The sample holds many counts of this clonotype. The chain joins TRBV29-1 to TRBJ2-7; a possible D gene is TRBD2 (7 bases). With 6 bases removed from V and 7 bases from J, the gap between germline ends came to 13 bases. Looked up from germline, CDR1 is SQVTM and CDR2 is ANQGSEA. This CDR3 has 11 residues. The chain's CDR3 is CSVRGLGEQYF. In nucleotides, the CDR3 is TGCAGCGTGCGGGGGCTAGGAGAGCAGTACTTC.

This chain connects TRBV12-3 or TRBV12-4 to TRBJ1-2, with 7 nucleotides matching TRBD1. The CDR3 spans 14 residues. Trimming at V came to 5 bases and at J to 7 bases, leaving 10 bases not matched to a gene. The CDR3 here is CASSTGVLFSGYTF. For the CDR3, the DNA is TGTGCCAGCAGTACAGGGGTTTTATTCTCTGGCTACACCTTC.

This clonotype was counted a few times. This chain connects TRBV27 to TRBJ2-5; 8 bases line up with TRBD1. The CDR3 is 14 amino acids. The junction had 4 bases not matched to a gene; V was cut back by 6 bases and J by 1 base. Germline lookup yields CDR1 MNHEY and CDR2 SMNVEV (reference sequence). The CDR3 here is CASSFRGPQETQYF. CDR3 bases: TGTGCCAGCAGCTTCAGGGGGCCCCAAGAGACCCAGTACTTC.

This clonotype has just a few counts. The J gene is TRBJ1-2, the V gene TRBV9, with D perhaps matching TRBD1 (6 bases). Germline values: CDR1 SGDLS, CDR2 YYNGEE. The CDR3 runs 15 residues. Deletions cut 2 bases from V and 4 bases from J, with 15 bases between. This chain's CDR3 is CASSVEGGSIYGYTF. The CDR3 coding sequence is TGTGCCAGCAGCGTTGAAGGGGGTTCCATCTATGGCTACACCTTC.

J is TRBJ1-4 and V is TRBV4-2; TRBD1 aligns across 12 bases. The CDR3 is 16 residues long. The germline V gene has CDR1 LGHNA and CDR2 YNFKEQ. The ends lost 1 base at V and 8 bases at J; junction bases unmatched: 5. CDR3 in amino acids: CASSQAPGTGGEKLFF. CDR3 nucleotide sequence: TGTGCCAGCAGCCAAGCCCCAGGGACAGGGGGCGAAAAACTGTTTTTT.

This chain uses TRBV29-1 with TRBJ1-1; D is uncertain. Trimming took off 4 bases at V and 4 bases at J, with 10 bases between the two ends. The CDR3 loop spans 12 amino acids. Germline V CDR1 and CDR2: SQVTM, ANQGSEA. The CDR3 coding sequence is TGCAGCGTTGCGGCTAGAGGCACTGAAGCTTTCTTT. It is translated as CSVAARGTEAFF. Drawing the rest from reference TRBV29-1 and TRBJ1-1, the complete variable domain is SAVISQKPSRDICQRGTSLTIQCQVDSQVTMMFWYRQQPGQSLTLIATANQGSEATYESGFVIDKFPISRPNLTFSTLTVSNMSPEDSSIYLCSVAARGTEAFFGQGTRLTVV.

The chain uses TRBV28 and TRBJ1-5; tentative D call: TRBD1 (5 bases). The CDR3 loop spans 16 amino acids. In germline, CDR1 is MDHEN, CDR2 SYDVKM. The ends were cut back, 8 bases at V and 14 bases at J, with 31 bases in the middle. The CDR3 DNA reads TGTGCCAGCGGAATCCCGGAACTAGCGGGGGGGAGTAATGAGCATTTT. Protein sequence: CASGIPELAGGSNEHF.

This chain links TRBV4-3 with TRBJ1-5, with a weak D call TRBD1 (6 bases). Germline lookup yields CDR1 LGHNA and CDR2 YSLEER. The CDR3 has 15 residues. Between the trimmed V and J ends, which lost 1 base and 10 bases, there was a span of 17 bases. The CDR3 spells CASSQATGIISPQHF. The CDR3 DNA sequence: TGCGCCAGCAGCCAAGCTACAGGGATTATAAGTCCCCAGCATTTT.

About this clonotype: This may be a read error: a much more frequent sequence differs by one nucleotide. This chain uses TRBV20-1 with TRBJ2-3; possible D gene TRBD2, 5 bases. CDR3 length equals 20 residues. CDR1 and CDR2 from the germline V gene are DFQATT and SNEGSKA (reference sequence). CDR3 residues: CSVRDIPRAGFTLRTDTQYF. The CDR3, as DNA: TGCAGTGTTAGAGATATACCCCGGGCGGGTTTTACCCTCCGCACAGATACGCAGTATTTT.

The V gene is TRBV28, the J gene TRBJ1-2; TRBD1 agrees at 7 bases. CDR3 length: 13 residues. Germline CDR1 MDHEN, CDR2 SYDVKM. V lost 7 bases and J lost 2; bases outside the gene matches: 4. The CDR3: CASTDRVNYGYTF. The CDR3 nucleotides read TGTGCCAGCACCGACAGGGTCAACTATGGCTACACCTTC.

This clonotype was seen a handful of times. CDR3 DNA sequence: TGCAGTGCTAGAGTTGCTAGCGGGGGAGAGCAGTTCTTC. Translating gives CSARVASGGEQFF. The chain joins TRBV20-1 to TRBJ2-1; TRBD2 matches at 10 bases. This CDR3 spans 13 amino acids. Germline CDR1 is DFQATT and CDR2 is SNEGSKA (reference sequence). V shed 1 base and J 10 bases; nucleotides not matched to a gene: 4.

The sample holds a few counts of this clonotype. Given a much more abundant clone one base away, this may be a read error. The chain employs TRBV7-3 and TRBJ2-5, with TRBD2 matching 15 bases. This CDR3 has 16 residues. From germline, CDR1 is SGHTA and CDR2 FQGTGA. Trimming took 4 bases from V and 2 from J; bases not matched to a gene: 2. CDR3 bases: TGTGCCAGCAGCTCCGGGACTAGCGGGAGGCAAGAGACCCAGTACTTC. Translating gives CASSSGTSGRQETQYF.

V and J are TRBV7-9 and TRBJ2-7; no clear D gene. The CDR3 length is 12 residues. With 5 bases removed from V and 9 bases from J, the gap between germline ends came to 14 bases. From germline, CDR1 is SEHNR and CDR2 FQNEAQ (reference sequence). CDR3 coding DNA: TGTGCCAGCAGCCCGGAAGCGAACGTGCAGTACTTC. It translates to CASSPEANVQYF.

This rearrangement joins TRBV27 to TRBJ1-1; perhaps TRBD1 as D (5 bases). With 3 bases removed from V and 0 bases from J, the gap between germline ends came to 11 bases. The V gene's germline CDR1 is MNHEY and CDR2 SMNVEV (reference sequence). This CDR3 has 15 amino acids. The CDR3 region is CASSLIPGVNTEAFF. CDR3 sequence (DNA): TGTGCCAGCAGTTTGATCCCGGGGGTGAACACTGAAGCTTTCTTT.

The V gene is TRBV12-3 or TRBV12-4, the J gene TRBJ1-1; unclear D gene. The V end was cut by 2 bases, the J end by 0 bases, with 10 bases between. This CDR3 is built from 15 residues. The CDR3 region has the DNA TGTGCCAGCAGTTTACGATTGGCTATGAACACTGAAGCTTTCTTT. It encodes CASSLRLAMNTEAFF.

The CDR3 nucleotides read TGTGCCTCGGGGCAGGGGGCGTGGGAGACCCAGTACTTC. Its protein product is CASGQGAWETQYF. The chain carries TRBV27 and TRBJ2-5, with TRBD1 matching over 8 bases. Per the germline V gene, CDR1 is MNHEY and CDR2 is SMNVEV (reference sequence). This CDR3 region has 13 residues. Trimming cost V 11 bases and J 5 bases; bases outside gene matches: 10.

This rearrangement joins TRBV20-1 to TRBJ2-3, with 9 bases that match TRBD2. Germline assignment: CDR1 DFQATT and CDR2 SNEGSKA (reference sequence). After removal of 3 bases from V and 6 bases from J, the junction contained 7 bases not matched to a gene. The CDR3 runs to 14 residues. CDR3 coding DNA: TGCAGTGCTAGTGATAGCGGGGGATCCGATACGCAGTATTTT. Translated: CSASDSGGSDTQYF.

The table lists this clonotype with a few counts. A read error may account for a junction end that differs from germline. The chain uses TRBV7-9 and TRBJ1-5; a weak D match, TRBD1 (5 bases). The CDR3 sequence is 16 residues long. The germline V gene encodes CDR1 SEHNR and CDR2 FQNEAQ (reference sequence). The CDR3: CASSSAEGHGGQLQHF. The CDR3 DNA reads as TGTGCTAGCAGCTCCGCAGAGGGGCATGGCGGTCAGCTCCAGCATTTT.

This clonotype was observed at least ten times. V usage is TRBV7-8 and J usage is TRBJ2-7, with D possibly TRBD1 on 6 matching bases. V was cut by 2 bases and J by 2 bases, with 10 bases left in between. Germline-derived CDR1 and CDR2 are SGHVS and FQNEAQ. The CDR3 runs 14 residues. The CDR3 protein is CASSLQTGPYEQYF. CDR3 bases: TGTGCCAGCAGCTTACAGACAGGCCCCTACGAGCAGTACTTC.